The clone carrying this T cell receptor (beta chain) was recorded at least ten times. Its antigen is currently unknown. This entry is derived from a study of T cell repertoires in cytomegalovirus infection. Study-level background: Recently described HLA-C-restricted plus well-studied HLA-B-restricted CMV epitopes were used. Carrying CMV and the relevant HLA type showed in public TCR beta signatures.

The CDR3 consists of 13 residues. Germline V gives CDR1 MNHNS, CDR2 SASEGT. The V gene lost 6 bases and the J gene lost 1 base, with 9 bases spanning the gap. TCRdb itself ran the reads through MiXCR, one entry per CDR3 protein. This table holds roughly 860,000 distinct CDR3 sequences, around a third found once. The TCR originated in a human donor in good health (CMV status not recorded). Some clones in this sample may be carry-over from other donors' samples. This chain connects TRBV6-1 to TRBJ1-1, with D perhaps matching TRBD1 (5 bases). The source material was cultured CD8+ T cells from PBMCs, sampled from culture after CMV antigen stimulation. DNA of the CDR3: TGTGCCAGCAGCGAGACAGCGAACACTGAAGCTTTCTTT. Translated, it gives CASSETANTEAFF.